This passage covers 32 T cell receptor beta chains from one sample sequenced in a study of vaccination and CD4 T cells after COVID-19. Cultured CD4+ T-cell DNA underwent Oncomine TCR Beta short-read sequencing. TCRdb reprocessed the PCR reads with MiXCR, giving one entry per CDR3 protein. In the table there are about 11,000 distinct CDR3 sequences, about 20% of which are singletons. Treatment of the sample: approximately nine-day PBMC culture with coronavirus spike peptide pools or control peptides (ViraFEST assay). No cognate antigen is known for these TCRs. The material sequenced was CD4+ T cells from blood, cultured in vitro, taken after SARS-CoV-2 vaccination. The receptors shown here come from a human donor who had recovered from COVID-19.

This rearrangement joins TRBV11-3 to TRBJ2-1; 8 nucleotides agree with TRBD1. V dropped 5 bases and J dropped 3; count of bases not matched to a gene: 3. The length of the CDR3 is 14 residues. The V gene's germline CDR1 is SGHNT and CDR2 YENEEA. The CDR3 region is CASSPGQGYNEQFF. For the CDR3, the DNA is TGTGCCAGCAGCCCCGGACAGGGCTACAATGAGCAGTTCTTC.

This clonotype has a handful of counts. The CDR3 sequence: CASSSSFASYNEQFF. Here the CDR3 DNA reads TGTGCCAGCAGTTCGAGTTTTGCCTCCTACAATGAGCAGTTCTTC. V usage is TRBV6-5 and J usage is TRBJ2-1; D unclear. Trimming took off 4 bases at V and 0 bases at J, with 10 bases between the two ends. CDR1 and CDR2 (germline): MNHEY, SVGAGI. The CDR3 has 15 amino acids.

For this clonotype: A much larger clone lies a single base off, so this may be a read error. This chain connects TRBV20-1 to TRBJ2-1, with TRBD2 identical over 10 bases. Per germline, CDR1 DFQATT and CDR2 SNEGSKA (reference sequence). The CDR3 sequence is 15 residues long. V dropped 1 base and J dropped 9; count of bases not matched to a gene: 9. The CDR3 region is CSARGRLAGRGEQFF. The CDR3, as DNA: TGCAGTGCTAGAGGTCGACTAGCGGGCCGGGGTGAGCAGTTCTTC.

This clonotype was found a few times. The chain carries TRBV7-2 and TRBJ1-5; a possible D gene is TRBD1 (5 bases). V lost 2 bases and J lost 5, with 10 bases in between. Germline V gene data show CDR1 as SGHTA and CDR2 as FQGNSA. The CDR3 runs 14 residues. The CDR3 region is CASSLYKGDQPQHF. The CDR3 DNA follows: TGTGCCAGCAGCTTATATAAAGGGGATCAGCCCCAGCATTTT.

The V and J genes are TRBV5-8 and TRBJ2-1; D unresolved. Germline V gene data show CDR1 as SGHTS and CDR2 as YDEGEE. Trimming shortened V by 0 bases and J by 6 bases, and 13 bases separated the two germline ends. The CDR3 is 15 amino acids. CDR3 loop: CASSLVFRQFNEQFF. Written as DNA, the CDR3 is TGTGCCAGCAGCTTGGTTTTTAGACAATTCAATGAGCAGTTCTTC.

Relative to its sample, this clonotype is medium-sized. V usage is TRBV27 and J usage is TRBJ1-2; D remains ambiguous. The CDR3 is 12 amino acids. The ends were cut back, 4 bases at V and 8 bases at J, with 11 bases in the middle. CDR1 and CDR2 (germline): MNHEY, SMNVEV (reference sequence). The CDR3 is CASSSRLGGYTF. DNA of the CDR3: TGTGCCAGCAGTTCTAGACTGGGAGGCTACACCTTC.

V and J are TRBV6-1 and TRBJ2-1; possibly TRBD2 for D (5 bases). The V end was cut by 8 bases, the J end by 6 bases, with 20 bases between. The length of the CDR3 is 15 residues. Germline values: CDR1 MNHNS, CDR2 SASEGT. The CDR3 DNA reads TGTGCCAGCTCCGGACGGGATCAAGCACGCAATGAGCAGTTCTTC. Its protein is CASSGRDQARNEQFF.

CDR3 nucleotide sequence: TGCAGTGCTGAAAGGGAGAGTTCCTACGAGCAGTACTTC. This encodes CSAERESSYEQYF. This sequence joins TRBV20-1 and TRBJ2-7, with a weak D call TRBD2 (5 bases). Germline CDR1 is DFQATT and CDR2 is SNEGSKA (reference sequence). The CDR3 spans 13 residues. Trimming removed 5 bases at V and 1 base at J, with 12 bases between.

This clonotype has only a few counts. The chain has TRBV28 and TRBJ1-2; D is undetermined. V was shortened by 4 bases and J by 5 bases, with 11 bases between the two germline ends. Per the germline V gene, CDR1 is MDHEN and CDR2 is SYDVKM. The CDR3 runs to 13 residues. The DNA of the CDR3 is TGTGCCAGCAGTTCCGACCCGGGGTATGGCTACACCTTC. Translated, it gives CASSSDPGYGYTF.

The CDR3 is CASSRRQGRSYEQYF. The CDR3 bases are TGTGCCAGCAGCCGCAGACAGGGGCGCTCCTACGAGCAGTACTTC. This chain joins TRBV28 and TRBJ2-7; 8 bases are shared with TRBD1. V shed 6 bases, J shed 0 bases, and the junction held 7 bases outside the gene matches. This CDR3 has 15 residues. The germline V gene encodes CDR1 MDHEN and CDR2 SYDVKM.

There are a few counts of this clonotype. The chain carries TRBV15 and TRBJ2-1; D might be TRBD2 (6 bases). CDR3 size: 16 residues. Germline loops: CDR1 LNHNV, CDR2 YYDKDF (reference sequence). The V end was cut by 0 bases, the J end by 7 bases, with 16 bases between. The CDR3 protein is CATSRDWAGTLNEQFF. The CDR3 DNA follows: TGTGCCACCAGCAGAGATTGGGCGGGAACCCTAAATGAGCAGTTCTTC.

The rearrangement joins TRBV20-1 to TRBJ2-7; D is perhaps TRBD2 (5 bases). The germline V gene has CDR1 DFQATT and CDR2 SNEGSKA (reference sequence). The CDR3 contains 13 residues. V lost 5 bases, J lost 1 base, and 12 bases lay in between. The CDR3 sequence is CSAVRESSYEQYF. CDR3 sequence (DNA): TGCAGTGCTGTAAGGGAGAGTTCCTACGAGCAGTACTTC.

This clonotype qualifies as medium-sized. The chain links TRBV7-2 to TRBJ1-6, with 9 nucleotides matching TRBD1. This CDR3 is 17 amino acids long. V lost 5 bases to trimming and J lost 6 bases; unmatched junction nucleotides: 11. Germline CDR1 reads SGHTA; CDR2 reads FQGNSA. The CDR3 bases are TGTGCCAGCAGCCCCCCGGGACAGGGTAGGCGTAATTCACCCCTCCACTTT. Translating it yields CASSPPGQGRRNSPLHF. The entire variable domain, with the rest obtained from reference TRBV7-2 and TRBJ1-6, is as follows: GAGVSQSPSNKVTEKGKDVELRCDPISGHTALYWYRQSLGQGLEFLIYFQGNSAPDKSGLPSDRFSAERTGGSVSTLTIQRTQQEDSAVYLCASSPPGQGRRNSPLHFGNGTRLTVT.

The V call is TRBV7-2, the J call TRBJ2-5; the match to TRBD2 covers 8 bases. This CDR3 spans 14 amino acids. Germline-derived CDR1 and CDR2 are SGHTA and FQGNSA. After removal of 5 bases from V and 3 bases from J, the junction contained 5 bases not matched to a gene. For the CDR3, the DNA is TGTGCCAGCAGCCCCAGGCGGGGGGAAGAGACCCAGTACTTC. It is translated as CASSPRRGEETQYF.

Within the sample, this clonotype is medium-sized (0.01 to 0.1%). The genes are TRBV7-2 and TRBJ2-3; D is ambiguous. Germline assignment: CDR1 SGHTA and CDR2 FQGNSA. The CDR3 is 15 amino acids. V shed 3 bases and J shed 0 bases, with 10 bases lying between them. The chain's CDR3 is CASSFAGQSTDTQYF. The CDR3 DNA sequence: TGTGCCAGCAGCTTTGCTGGCCAGAGCACAGATACGCAGTATTTT.

This clonotype was detected a few times. This chain links TRBV7-2 with TRBJ2-1, with D uncertain. This CDR3 contains 13 residues. V shed 2 bases and J shed 8 bases, with 10 bases lying between them. From germline, CDR1 is SGHTA and CDR2 FQGNSA. The chain's CDR3 is CASSLSSGHEQFF. Written as DNA, the CDR3 is TGTGCCAGCAGCTTATCGTCTGGCCATGAGCAGTTCTTC.

The chain links TRBV6-1 to TRBJ2-7; TRBD1 matches at 9 bases. The CDR3 is 15 residues long. The V gene end was trimmed by 4 bases and the J gene end by 3 bases; junction bases not matched to a gene: 7. CDR1 is MNHNS, CDR2 SASEGT, per germline. Written as DNA, the CDR3 is TGTGCCAGCAGTGGCTCCGGGACAGGGAACTACGAGCAGTACTTC. It encodes CASSGSGTGNYEQYF.

This clonotype was recorded a few times. The CDR3, as DNA: TGTGCCATCAGTGAGTCCGGGTCCTATGGCTACACCTTC. This translates into CAISESGSYGYTF. The V and J genes are TRBV10-3 and TRBJ1-2; D unresolved. The germline gives CDR1 ENHRY, CDR2 SYGVKD. The length of the CDR3 is 13 residues. Trimming pared 0 bases from V and 4 bases from J, leaving 6 bases between.

This clonotype showed up just once. The chain recombines TRBV9 with TRBJ1-1, with D hard to call. The CDR3 loop spans 16 amino acids. Germline V gene data show CDR1 as SGDLS and CDR2 as YYNGEE. V was cut by 4 bases and J by 7 bases, with 23 bases left in between. The CDR3 loop is CASSPSPIGDMSEAFF. The DNA of the CDR3 is TGTGCCAGCAGCCCCTCACCCATCGGAGACATGAGTGAAGCTTTCTTT.

By share, this clonotype ranks as medium-sized (0.01 to 0.1%). V is TRBV20-1 and J is TRBJ2-3; 10 bases map to TRBD2. CDR1 DFQATT and CDR2 SNEGSKA come from the germline V gene (reference sequence). V gave up 0 bases and J gave up 0 bases; unmatched junction bases: 3. There are 16 residues in the CDR3. The CDR3 reads CSARDGLAASTDTQYF. For the CDR3, the DNA is TGCAGTGCTAGAGATGGACTAGCGGCTAGCACAGATACGCAGTATTTT.

This clonotype turned up a few times. The chain recombines TRBV28 with TRBJ2-1, with a possible D match to TRBD1 (6 bases). V lost 7 bases and J 3 bases, leaving 10 bases between the germline ends. The CDR3 is made up of 13 amino acids. Germline V gives CDR1 MDHEN, CDR2 SYDVKM. This CDR3 reads CASTKDSYNEQFF. CDR3 coding DNA: TGTGCCAGCACGAAGGACAGCTACAATGAGCAGTTCTTC.

The chain uses TRBV20-1 and TRBJ2-4; the D gene could be TRBD1 or TRBD2 (5 bases each). This CDR3 is built from 14 residues. The V end lost 3 bases, the J end lost 0 bases, and 9 bases lay between the germline ends. Germline values: CDR1 DFQATT, CDR2 SNEGSKA (reference sequence). The CDR3 reads CSASGGQAKNIQYF. In DNA form, the CDR3 reads TGCAGTGCTAGTGGGGGTCAAGCCAAAAACATTCAGTACTTC.

CDR3 sequence reads: CASSAWTLTYEQYF. The DNA for the CDR3 is TGTGCCAGCAGTGCGTGGACCCTGACCTACGAGCAGTACTTC. The rearrangement joins TRBV2 to TRBJ2-7; D gene ambiguous. The CDR3 extends over 14 amino acids. Germline assignment: CDR1 SNHLY and CDR2 FYNNEI. V was cut by 4 bases and J by 2 bases, with 12 bases left in between.

This clonotype was seen only a few times. The rearrangement joins TRBV12-3 or TRBV12-4 to TRBJ2-3; a weak D match, TRBD2 (6 bases). V was cut by 2 bases and J by 4 bases, with 16 bases left in between. The CDR3 is 16 residues long. This CDR3 reads CASSLIVGGGPDTQYF. The CDR3, as DNA: TGTGCCAGCAGTTTAATAGTGGGAGGAGGGCCAGATACGCAGTATTTT.

The CDR3 bases are TGTGCCAGCAGTTTTAAGCGGGCGGGCGCTACAGATACGCAGTATTTT. Translation: CASSFKRAGATDTQYF. J is TRBJ2-3 and V is TRBV6-2 or TRBV6-3; D possibly corresponds to TRBD2 (6 bases). The germline CDR1 and CDR2 sequences are MNHEY and SVGEGT. This CDR3 spans 16 amino acids. V gave up 4 bases and J gave up 3 bases, with 17 bases separating them.

This clonotype was seen a few times. The J gene is TRBJ1-1, the V gene TRBV7-9, with D maybe TRBD1 (5 bases). The CDR3 covers 16 residues. Germline V gene lookup returns CDR1 SEHNR and CDR2 FQNEAQ (reference sequence). Trimming shortened V by 5 bases and J by 5 bases, and 21 bases separated the two germline ends. CDR3 residues: CASSPVGWQGWTEAFF. CDR3 sequence (DNA): TGTGCCAGCAGCCCGGTGGGGTGGCAGGGTTGGACTGAAGCTTTCTTT. The whole variable domain, filled in from reference TRBV7-9 and TRBJ1-1, reads DTGVSQNPRHKITKRGQNVTFRCDPISEHNRLYWYRQTLGQGPEFLTYFQNEAQLEKSRLLSDRFSAERPKGSFSTLEIQRTEQGDSAMYLCASSPVGWQGWTEAFFGQGTRLTVV.

The chain is built from TRBV19 and TRBJ1-5; no clear D gene. Germline loops: CDR1 LNHDA, CDR2 SQIVND (reference sequence). The V and J ends lost 7 bases and 4 bases respectively, with 11 bases between them. CDR3 length equals 13 residues. The CDR3 nucleotides read TGTGCCAGTAATGCTCAACGGAATCAGCCCCAGCATTTT. Protein product: CASNAQRNQPQHF.

This clonotype was recorded a few times. The chain carries TRBV5-1 and TRBJ2-7, with 9 bases lining up with TRBD2. The CDR3 length is 16 residues. V shed 3 bases, J shed 1 base, and the junction held 8 bases outside the gene matches. Looked up from germline, CDR1 is SGHRS and CDR2 is YFSETQ. The CDR3 DNA sequence: TGCGCCAGCAGCTCCGCGGGACTAGCCGAATCCTACGAGCAGTACTTC. Protein sequence: CASSSAGLAESYEQYF.

The V and J genes are TRBV7-2 and TRBJ2-1; 10 bases match TRBD2. The V gene end was trimmed by 5 bases and the J gene end by 7 bases; junction bases not matched to a gene: 11. The CDR3 loop spans 16 amino acids. Germline V gene data show CDR1 as SGHTA and CDR2 as FQGNSA. The chain's CDR3 is CASSVDSSGSLNEQFF. The CDR3 coding sequence is TGTGCCAGCAGCGTAGATTCTAGCGGGAGTTTAAATGAGCAGTTCTTC.

In this sample, this clonotype turned up a few times. The chain has TRBV20-1 and TRBJ2-7, with D uncertain. Deletions cut 3 bases from V and 3 bases from J, with 9 bases between. CDR1 DFQATT and CDR2 SNEGSKA come from the germline V gene (reference sequence). The CDR3 contains 12 residues. Written as DNA, the CDR3 is TGCAGTGCTAGCGTGGGCGACTACGAGCAGTACTTC. Its protein product is CSASVGDYEQYF.

This clonotype has a single count. The chain joins TRBV5-1 to TRBJ2-1; D ambiguous. Germline V gene lookup returns CDR1 SGHRS and CDR2 YFSETQ. V lost 5 bases and J 6 bases, leaving 12 bases between the germline ends. The CDR3 extends over 13 amino acids. DNA for the CDR3: TGCGCCAGCAGACACGGACGGTCCAATGAGCAGTTCTTC. Protein: CASRHGRSNEQFF. The full variable domain, with the rest looked up from reference TRBV5-1 and TRBJ2-1, is KAGVTQTPRYLIKTRGQQVTLSCSPISGHRSVSWYQQTPGQGLQFLFEYFSETQRNKGNFPGRFSGRQFSNSRSEMNVSTLELGDSALYLCASRHGRSNEQFFGPGTRLTVL.

In this sample, this clonotype turned up once. V is TRBV18 and J is TRBJ2-3, with D unclear. The CDR3 consists of 16 residues. The V end lost 3 bases, the J end lost 0 bases, and 13 bases lay between the germline ends. Germline V gene data show CDR1 as KGHSH and CDR2 as LQKENI. CDR3 DNA sequence: TGTGCCAGCTCACCCAGGCGGCCCTCCAGCACAGATACGCAGTATTTT. Protein product: CASSPRRPSSTDTQYF.